This is a list of T cell receptor beta chains from one sample in a study of T cells after yellow fever vaccination. TCRdb independently ran MiXCR on the 5' RACE reads; one entry per CDR3 protein. The sample includes about 400,000 distinct CDR3 sequences, under 14% of them seen just once. Material: PBMCs, obtained on the day of the first yellow fever vaccination. The receptor source for this set is a young man who received the YFV17D yellow fever vaccine. Each CDR3 is given with its conserved first and last residue. Fields, in order: J gene, clone size, CDR3 length, V gene, D gene, CDR3 protein, CDR3 DNA. A D gene is named only where the DNA matches it firmly. The size entry is marked missing in some rows and otherwise reads once, few, many or a size class.

TRBJ2-3 few 17 TRBV7-2 TRBD1 CASSLVFGQGSTDTQYF TGTGCCAGCAGCTTAGTTTTCGGACAGGGGAGCACAGATACGCAGTATTTT
TRBJ2-4 few 13 TRBV7-2 . CASSSTGRNIQYF TGTGCCAGCAGCTCAACCGGGAGAAACATTCAGTACTTC
TRBJ1-2 few 15 TRBV3-1 . CASSPTWGPRGGYTF TGTGCCAGCAGCCCCACGTGGGGGCCCAGGGGTGGCTACACCTTC
TRBJ2-1 . 16 TRBV5-1 . CASSLVWAASYNEQFF TGCGCCAGCAGCTTGGTATGGGCGGCCTCCTACAATGAGCAGTTCTTC
TRBJ2-6 . 16 TRBV6-2/TRBV6-3 . CASSRQEFSGANVLTF TGTGCCAGCAGCCGACAGGAATTCTCTGGGGCCAACGTCCTGACTTTC
TRBJ2-3 few 14 TRBV9 . CASSPRTGTDTQYF TGTGCCAGCAGCCCCAGGACCGGCACAGATACGCAGTATTTT
TRBJ1-3 many 16 TRBV29-1 . CSALVPGIRSGNTIYF TGCAGCGCCCTCGTGCCAGGGATACGCTCTGGAAACACCATATATTTT
TRBJ2-5 . 14 TRBV7-6 . CASSLVVGQETQYF TGTGCCAGCAGCTTAGTTGTGGGGCAAGAGACCCAGTACTTC
TRBJ2-5 . 14 TRBV27 . CASSTVWSGETQYF TGTGCCAGCAGTACGGTGTGGTCCGGAGAGACCCAGTACTTC
TRBJ2-1 few 14 TRBV4-1 . CASSLIFDSNEQFF TGCGCCAGCAGCCTAATCTTTGACTCCAATGAGCAGTTCTTC
TRBJ2-3 many 15 TRBV6-2/TRBV6-3 . CASKRRASGTDTQYF TGTGCCAGCAAAAGGAGGGCTAGCGGCACAGATACGCAGTATTTT
TRBJ2-7 . 14 TRBV7-2 . CASSLVDGSYEQYF TGTGCCAGCAGCTTAGTTGACGGGTCCTACGAGCAGTACTTC
TRBJ1-1 . 14 TRBV5-1 . CASSLGGRGTEAFF TGCGCCAGCAGCTTAGGAGGGAGGGGCACTGAAGCTTTCTTT
TRBJ2-5 . 13 TRBV11-1 . CASSKHREETQYF TGTGCCAGCAGCAAACACAGGGAAGAGACCCAGTACTTC
TRBJ2-1 . 16 TRBV5-6 TRBD1 CASSQDSGGWYNEQFF TGTGCCAGCAGCCAAGACTCAGGGGGCTGGTACAATGAGCAGTTCTTC
TRBJ2-2 few 13 TRBV12-3/TRBV12-4 . CASSLFGPGELFF TGTGCCAGCAGTTTATTTGGGCCCGGGGAGCTGTTTTTT
TRBJ1-5 . 14 TRBV2 . CASSGQGFNQPQHF TGTGCCAGCAGTGGGCAGGGGTTCAATCAGCCCCAGCATTTT
TRBJ2-5 few 15 TRBV7-2 . CASSPLPPLKETQYF TGTGCCAGCAGCCCCCTGCCACCCCTTAAAGAGACCCAGTACTTC
TRBJ2-5 few 13 TRBV12-3/TRBV12-4 TRBD1 CASRMGQKETQYF TGTGCCAGCAGAATGGGACAGAAAGAGACCCAGTACTTC
TRBJ2-6 . 16 TRBV2 . CASSRPPRSGANVLTF TGTGCCAGCAGTCGTCCCCCACGCTCTGGGGCCAACGTCCTGACTTTC
TRBJ2-2 many 15 TRBV4-2 TRBD1 CASSQADRDTGELFF TGTGCCAGCAGCCAAGCAGACAGGGACACCGGGGAGCTGTTTTTT
TRBJ2-2 many 13 TRBV6-5 . CASSYQGPGELFF TGTGCCAGCAGCTACCAGGGTCCCGGGGAGCTGTTTTTT
TRBJ1-1 . 14 TRBV10-3 . CAISDGQLNTEAFF TGTGCCATCAGTGACGGACAGTTGAACACTGAAGCTTTCTTT
TRBJ2-1 . 12 TRBV7-9 . CASSSTYNEQFF TGTGCCAGCAGCTCCACCTACAATGAGCAGTTCTTC
TRBJ2-6 . 15 TRBV6-1 TRBD2 CASSRGLANANVLTF TGTGCCAGCAGTAGGGGACTAGCGAATGCCAACGTCCTGACTTTC
TRBJ2-5 few 14 TRBV4-3 . CASSRKSGAETQYF TGCGCCAGCAGCCGAAAATCCGGGGCTGAGACCCAGTACTTC
TRBJ1-5 many 14 TRBV18 . CASSPGPPARPQHF TGTGCCAGCTCACCGGGTCCCCCGGCAAGACCCCAGCATTTT
TRBJ1-5 . 16 TRBV6-1 . CASQPQGPSSNQPQHF TGTGCCTCACAGCCCCAGGGGCCTAGTAGCAATCAGCCCCAGCATTTT
TRBJ2-7 . 15 TRBV7-8 TRBD1 CASSGQGSSAYEQYF TGTGCCAGCAGTGGACAGGGTTCTTCAGCCTACGAGCAGTACTTC
TRBJ2-5 many 13 TRBV4-1 TRBD1 CASSPDRDKTQYF TGCGCCAGCAGCCCGGACAGGGACAAGACCCAGTACTTC
TRBJ1-2 few 16 TRBV21-1 . CASSKRSRFPQYGYTF TGTGCCAGCAGCAAACGGTCGAGGTTCCCGCAGTATGGCTACACCTTC
TRBJ2-7 many 16 TRBV7-2 . CASSSFPRGSSYEQYF TGTGCCAGCAGCTCATTTCCCCGGGGTAGCTCCTACGAGCAGTACTTC
TRBJ2-2 . 13 TRBV5-4 . CASSSLTAGELFF TGTGCCAGCAGCTCTTTGACCGCCGGGGAGCTGTTTTTT
TRBJ2-5 few 13 TRBV7-9 . CASSQLGAETQYF TGTGCCAGCAGCCAATTAGGGGCGGAGACCCAGTACTTC
TRBJ2-6 . 15 TRBV6-2/TRBV6-3 TRBD1 CASGTGLLGANVLTF TGTGCCAGTGGGACAGGCCTCCTTGGGGCCAACGTCCTGACTTTC
TRBJ2-3 . 16 TRBV12-3/TRBV12-4 . CASSSFLAIGADTQYF TGTGCCAGCAGTTCCTTCCTAGCGATCGGCGCAGATACGCAGTATTTT
TRBJ2-3 few 13 TRBV5-6 . CASSLEGGGTQYF TGTGCCAGCAGCTTGGAGGGAGGCGGTACGCAGTATTTT
TRBJ2-7 many 14 TRBV7-2 . CASSFQNRFYEQYF TGTGCCAGCAGCTTCCAAAACAGGTTCTACGAGCAGTACTTC
TRBJ2-2 few 14 TRBV7-2 . CASSSDPPTGELFF TGTGCCAGCAGCTCAGACCCGCCGACCGGGGAGCTGTTTTTT
TRBJ2-7 . 13 TRBV2 . CASLGGAVYEQYF TGTGCCAGCTTAGGGGGGGCCGTCTACGAGCAGTACTTC
TRBJ2-7 once 14 TRBV20-1 TRBD1 CSASLGTGGYEQYF TGCAGTGCTAGTCTCGGGACAGGGGGTTACGAGCAGTACTTC
TRBJ1-1 . 14 TRBV5-1 . CASSLSGASTEAFF TGCGCCAGCAGCTTGAGTGGGGCTTCGACTGAAGCTTTCTTT
TRBJ2-6 few 18 TRBV11-1 . CASSHDRTDYSGANVLTF TGTGCCAGCAGCCACGATCGGACGGATTACTCTGGGGCCAACGTCCTGACTTTC
TRBJ2-7 . 15 TRBV7-2 . CASSLSRGHSYEQYF TGTGCCAGCAGCTTATCACGTGGACACTCCTACGAGCAGTACTTC
TRBJ2-1 . 16 TRBV21-1 . CASSLGRGRTVHEQFF TGTGCCAGCAGCCTGGGCAGGGGTCGCACCGTCCATGAGCAGTTCTTC
TRBJ1-1 few 12 TRBV10-3 . CAIRTEGTEAFF TGTGCCATCCGGACAGAGGGTACTGAAGCTTTCTTT
TRBJ2-7 few 13 TRBV20-1 TRBD1 CSALDRGPYEQYF TGCAGTGCCTTGGACAGGGGGCCCTACGAGCAGTACTTC
TRBJ2-3 many 11 TRBV9 . CASSVADTQYF TGTGCCAGCAGTGTTGCGGATACGCAGTATTTT
TRBJ1-5 . 13 TRBV7-2 . CASSLVVDQPQHF TGTGCCAGCAGCTTAGTAGTCGATCAGCCCCAGCATTTT
TRBJ1-1 few 14 TRBV5-1 TRBD1 CASSGTGVNTEAFF TGCGCCAGCAGCGGGACAGGGGTGAACACTGAAGCTTTCTTT
TRBJ1-5 many 15 TRBV20-1 . CSASLTGSSNQPQHF TGCAGTGCATCGCTCACAGGGTCGAGCAATCAGCCCCAGCATTTT
TRBJ1-2 . 11 TRBV20-1 . CSATENYGYTF TGCAGTGCTACCGAAAACTATGGCTACACCTTC
TRBJ1-5 . 16 TRBV19 . CASSLTGRGTNQPQHF TGTGCCAGTAGCCTCACCGGCAGGGGCACCAATCAGCCCCAGCATTTT
TRBJ2-1 . 16 TRBV4-1 TRBD2 CASSQDGTSGGEEQFF TGCGCCAGCAGCCAAGATGGAACTAGCGGGGGGGAGGAGCAGTTCTTC
TRBJ1-1 . 14 TRBV5-1 TRBD1 CASSRTTGETEAFF TGCGCCAGCAGCAGAACTACAGGGGAAACTGAAGCTTTCTTT
TRBJ2-1 . 19 TRBV11-2 TRBD1 CASSLGGQAYSVTYNEQFF TGTGCCAGCAGCTTAGGGGGACAGGCCTACTCGGTTACTTACAATGAGCAGTTCTTC
TRBJ2-3 few 16 TRBV10-3 TRBD2 CAVQEPTSGGANTQYF TGTGCCGTTCAGGAACCGACTAGCGGGGGGGCAAATACGCAGTATTTT
TRBJ2-2 few 18 TRBV5-6 TRBD1 CASSRPWVGTDNTGELFF TGTGCCAGCAGCAGGCCCTGGGTCGGGACAGATAACACCGGGGAGCTGTTTTTT
TRBJ1-6 few 15 TRBV5-4 . CASSLEGRGDSPLHF TGTGCCAGCAGCTTGGAAGGCAGGGGTGATTCACCCCTCCACTTT
TRBJ2-3 few 13 TRBV6-2/TRBV6-3 . CASIPGPLYTQYF TGTGCCAGCATCCCCGGGCCCCTCTATACGCAGTATTTT